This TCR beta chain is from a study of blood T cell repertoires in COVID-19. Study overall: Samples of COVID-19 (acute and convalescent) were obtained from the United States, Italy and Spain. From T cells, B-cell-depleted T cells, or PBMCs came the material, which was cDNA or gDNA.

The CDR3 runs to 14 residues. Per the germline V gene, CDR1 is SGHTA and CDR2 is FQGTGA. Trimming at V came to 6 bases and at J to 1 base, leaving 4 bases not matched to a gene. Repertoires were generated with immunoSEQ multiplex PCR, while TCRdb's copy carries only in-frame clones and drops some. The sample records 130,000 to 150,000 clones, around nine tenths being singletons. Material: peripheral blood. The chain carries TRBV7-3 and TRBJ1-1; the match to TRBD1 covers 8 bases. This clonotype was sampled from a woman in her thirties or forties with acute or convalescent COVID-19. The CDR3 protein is CASSQGAANTEAFF. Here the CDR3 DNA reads TGTGCCAGCAGTCAGGGGGCGGCGAACACTGAAGCTTTCTTT. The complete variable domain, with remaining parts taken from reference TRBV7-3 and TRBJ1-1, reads GAGVSQTPSNKVTEKGKYVELRCDPISGHTALYWYRQSLGQGPEFLIYFQGTGAADDSGLPNDRFFAVRPEGSVSTLKIQRTERGDSAVYLCASSQGAANTEAFFGQGTRLTVV.